One sample yielded the 21 T cell receptor beta chains listed below, sequenced in a study of post-analysis software for immune sequencing data. Their recognized antigens are unknown. General study findings and limits: With TRBV5-6, TRBV5-1 and TRBV20-1 included, several TRBV segments were more frequent in patients than in controls.

The TCR beta cDNA libraries carried unique molecular identifiers. TCRdb reprocessed the PCR reads via MiXCR and lists one record per CDR3 protein. The sample lists fewer than 900,000 distinct CDR3 sequences, around 42% seen once, with roughly 5.2% in the top ten. Sequenced input: blood. The receptors shown here come from a girl between 5 and 17 years old with multiple sclerosis.

With respect to this clonotype: A junction end diverges from the germline sequence, so it may reflect a read error. This rearrangement joins TRBV27 to TRBJ1-1, with 8 bases lining up with TRBD1. The CDR3 is 12 residues long. Germline-derived CDR1 and CDR2 are MNHEY and SMNVEV (reference sequence). The chain's CDR3 is CASSSGGGEAFF. The CDR3 region has the DNA TGTGCCAGTAGTTCAGGGGGCGGGGAAGCTTTCTTT.

This chain links TRBV24-1 with TRBJ2-1, with 7 positions matching TRBD2. V shed 1 base, J shed 4 bases, and the junction held 9 bases outside the gene matches. CDR1 KGHDR and CDR2 SFDVKD come from the germline V gene. The CDR3 consists of 17 residues. The CDR3 protein is CATSDFSAGIRYNEQFF. The CDR3 DNA follows: TGTGCCACCAGTGATTTCTCAGCGGGAATTAGGTACAATGAGCAGTTCTTC.

This chain joins TRBV29-1 and TRBJ1-1; 8 bases are shared with TRBD1. Trimming removed 7 bases from V and 8 bases from J; junction bases left unmatched: 15. This CDR3 contains 14 residues. Germline values: CDR1 SQVTM, CDR2 ANQGSEA. The CDR3 DNA sequence: TGCAGCGCCGACAGGGGCAACAGGGGTGGGGAAGCTTTCTTT. Protein product: CSADRGNRGGEAFF. Looking up the rest from reference TRBV29-1 and TRBJ1-1 gives the full variable domain: SAVISQKPSRDICQRGTSLTIQCQVDSQVTMMFWYRQQPGQSLTLIATANQGSEATYESGFVIDKFPISRPNLTFSTLTVSNMSPEDSSIYLCSADRGNRGGEAFFGQGTRLTVV.

This chain joins TRBV10-3 and TRBJ2-1; unclear D gene. The germline V gene has CDR1 ENHRY and CDR2 SYGVKD. The CDR3 covers 14 residues. V lost 0 bases to trimming and J lost 6 bases, with 9 bases between them. CDR3 amino acids: CAISESASINEQFF. The CDR3 region has the DNA TGTGCCATCAGTGAGTCGGCCAGCATCAATGAGCAGTTCTTC.

This clonotype occurred a few times. V usage is TRBV5-5 and J usage is TRBJ2-7, with D possibly being TRBD1 or TRBD2 (9 bases each). The CDR3 extends over 16 amino acids. Germline CDR1 reads SGHKS; CDR2 reads YYEKEE (reference sequence). V lost 4 bases and J 5 bases, leaving 22 bases between the germline ends. Here the CDR3 DNA reads TGTGCCAGCAGCACAGGGGGCGGGAGGGCCCAACACGAGCAGTACTTC. Translation: CASSTGGGRAQHEQYF.

A few counts support this clonotype. The gene calls are TRBV15 and TRBJ2-1; unclear D gene. The CDR3 has 16 amino acids. V was cut by 0 bases and J by 0 bases, with 9 bases left in between. CDR1 is LNHNV and CDR2 is YYDKDF in the germline V gene (reference sequence). The CDR3 DNA follows: TGTGCCACCAGCAGAGATTTACCCAGCTCCTACAATGAGCAGTTCTTC. This gives the protein CATSRDLPSSYNEQFF.

V and J are TRBV12-3 or TRBV12-4 and TRBJ2-7; D gene unclear. With 5 bases removed from V and 5 bases from J, the gap between germline ends came to 16 bases. This CDR3 spans 14 amino acids. CDR3 sequence: CASSDPGRGNEQYF. CDR3 DNA: TGTGCCAGCAGTGACCCCGGGCGTGGGAACGAGCAGTACTTC.

In this sample, this clonotype turned up once. The chain carries TRBV2 and TRBJ2-3; D remains ambiguous. The germline gives CDR1 SNHLY, CDR2 FYNNEI. The V and J ends lost 6 bases and 5 bases respectively, with 12 bases between them. This CDR3 is built from 13 residues. The CDR3 bases are TGTGCCAGCAGGATTATCCTGGGAGATACGCAGTATTTT. Translation: CASRIILGDTQYF.

This clonotype appeared a few times. The chain recombines TRBV3-1 with TRBJ2-1; TRBD2 agrees at 10 bases. The CDR3 covers 16 residues. Germline V CDR1 and CDR2: LGHDT, YNNKEL (reference sequence). With V trimmed by 4 bases and J by 7 bases, 10 bases remained unmatched. CDR3 nucleotides: TGTGCCAGCAGCCCAACAAATAGCGGGGGGTGGAATGAGCAGTTCTTC. It specifies CASSPTNSGGWNEQFF.

This chain links TRBV12-3 or TRBV12-4 with TRBJ2-7, with 13 bases fitting TRBD2. This CDR3 is built from 17 residues. V lost 5 bases, J lost 6 bases, and 13 bases stayed unmatched. Here the CDR3 reads CASSPARGLAGDIEQYF. In DNA form, the CDR3 reads TGTGCCAGCAGTCCAGCCCGCGGACTAGCGGGAGATATCGAGCAGTACTTC.

This clonotype was detected a few times. The chain has TRBV6-6 and TRBJ2-7; 11 bases line up with TRBD1. In germline, CDR1 is MNHNY, CDR2 SVGAGI (reference sequence). The CDR3 has 16 amino acids. J was trimmed by 3 bases and V by 0 bases; bases with no gene match: 4. DNA for the CDR3: TGTGCCAGCAGTTACTCTCGGGACAGGGGGTTCTACGAGCAGTACTTC. Translated: CASSYSRDRGFYEQYF.

This chain joins TRBV6-6 and TRBJ2-5; TRBD2 matches at 9 bases. The CDR3 runs to 14 residues. The germline V gene has CDR1 MNHNY and CDR2 SVGAGI (reference sequence). After removal of 8 bases from V and 5 bases from J, the junction contained 9 bases not matched to a gene. The CDR3 coding sequence is TGTGCCAGCCACCGCGGGGGGGTGGGTGAGACCCAGTACTTC. Amino acid sequence: CASHRGGVGETQYF.

In its sample, this clonotype was seen a few times. The rearrangement uses TRBV29-1 and TRBJ2-1; 12 positions agree with TRBD2. CDR3 length equals 13 residues. Losses at the gene ends were 5 bases for V and 9 bases for J; bases not matched to a gene: 5. Germline V gene sequence: CDR1 SQVTM, CDR2 ANQGSEA. The CDR3 loop is CSVTSGRSLEQFF. The DNA for the CDR3 is TGCAGCGTTACTAGCGGGAGGTCGCTTGAGCAGTTCTTC.

The chain has TRBV29-1 and TRBJ2-3; 13 bases agree with TRBD2. Trimming cost V 4 bases and J 5 bases; bases outside gene matches: 3. The length of the CDR3 is 14 residues. The V gene's germline CDR1 is SQVTM and CDR2 ANQGSEA. In DNA form, the CDR3 reads TGCAGCGTTGGGGGACTAGCGGGGCAAGATACGCAGTATTTT. Residues: CSVGGLAGQDTQYF.

V is TRBV13 and J is TRBJ2-7, with 10 bases lining up with TRBD1. The germline V gene encodes CDR1 PRHDT and CDR2 FYEKMQ (reference sequence). V was clipped by 6 bases and J by 5 bases; unmatched bases: 10. The CDR3 has 15 amino acids. The CDR3 protein is CASRETGQGYHEQYF. Here the CDR3 DNA reads TGTGCCAGCAGGGAGACGGGACAGGGGTATCACGAGCAGTACTTC.

This clonotype showed up just a few times. The CDR3 region has the DNA TGCGCCAGCAGCTTGGTGGAGCCCTCTCGCAATGAGCAGTTCTTC. This encodes CASSLVEPSRNEQFF. This rearrangement joins TRBV5-1 to TRBJ2-1; no clear D. CDR1 SGHRS and CDR2 YFSETQ come from the germline V gene. Trimming pared 0 bases from V and 6 bases from J, leaving 13 bases between. This CDR3 has 15 residues.

In DNA, the CDR3 is TGTGCCAGCAGCCCGCCGCAGCGGAGCTACGAGCAGTACTTC. It is translated as CASSPPQRSYEQYF. This chain connects TRBV7-2 to TRBJ2-5; the D gene is possibly TRBD2 (5 bases). The DNA end is a closer match to TRBJ2-7, so the J assignment may be wrong. The CDR3 consists of 14 residues. The germline V gene has CDR1 SGHTA and CDR2 FQGNSA.

This chain links TRBV29-1 with TRBJ2-1, with D tentatively TRBD2 (6 bases). Per the germline V gene, CDR1 is SQVTM and CDR2 is ANQGSEA. The CDR3 sequence is 13 residues long. V lost 4 bases, J lost 9 bases, and 16 bases lay in between. CDR3 in amino acids: CSVVAGSVVEQFF. The DNA for the CDR3 is TGCAGCGTTGTGGCGGGATCGGTGGTTGAGCAGTTCTTC.

Notes on this clonotype: The junction differs from germline at one of its ends, possibly a read error. V is TRBV30 and J is TRBJ2-1, with 11 bases aligning to TRBD2. CDR3 length equals 15 residues. In germline, CDR1 is GTSNPN, CDR2 SVGIG (reference sequence). CDR3 loop: CARSVGLAGTNEQFF. CDR3 nucleotides: TGTGCCCGGAGTGTTGGACTAGCGGGTACCAATGAGCAGTTCTTC.

The rearrangement links TRBV20-1 to TRBJ2-4; D gene unclear. The end of the DNA fits TRBJ2-7 better, so the J call may be wrong. The CDR3 is made up of 13 amino acids. Per germline, CDR1 DFQATT and CDR2 SNEGSKA (reference sequence). CDR3 region: CSARDLRDYEQYF. In DNA, the CDR3 is TGCAGTGCTAGAGATTTAAGGGACTACGAGCAGTACTTC.

The rearrangement links TRBV7-8 to TRBJ2-3; 8 bases map to TRBD2. The germline V gene has CDR1 SGHVS and CDR2 FQNEAQ. This CDR3 has 17 residues. The ends lost 8 bases at V and 5 bases at J; junction bases unmatched: 18. The CDR3 loop is CASGVGKGAGAVDTQYF. DNA of the CDR3: TGTGCCAGCGGAGTGGGGAAGGGAGCGGGAGCGGTAGATACGCAGTATTTT.